Listed below are T cell receptor beta chains from one sample, sequenced in a study of blood T cells in healthy people across ages. Each CDR3 protein gets one entry after TCRdb re-called the 5' RACE reads with MiXCR. The repertoire holds 800,000 or so distinct CDR3 sequences, with around 45% as singletons. The sequenced material came from blood. The receptors were gathered from a man older than 75 in good health. Each CDR3 is given with its conserved first and last residue. A D gene is named only where the DNA matches it firmly. Size tells how often a clone was seen (once, few, many) or the class of an expanded clone, and some rows leave it out.

CDR3 protein	CDR3 DNA	D gene	J gene	V gene	clone size
CASSLVISSGRDTQYF	TGTGCCAGCAGCTTAGTTATAAGTAGCGGGAGGGATACGCAGTATTTT	TRBD2	TRBJ2-3	TRBV7-6	few
CASSSSLRGDYNEQFF	TGTGCCAGCAGCTCTAGCCTTCGGGGGGACTACAATGAGCAGTTCTTC	TRBD2	TRBJ2-1	TRBV7-2	.
CASSLQIYEQYF	TGTGCCAGCAGCTTACAGATTTACGAGCAGTACTTC	.	TRBJ2-7	TRBV7-2	.
CASSPLQTYEQYF	TGTGCCAGCAGCCCCCTACAAACCTACGAGCAGTACTTC	.	TRBJ2-7	TRBV28	few
CASSPSGRGLETQYF	TGTGCCAGCAGTCCCAGTGGGAGAGGCTTGGAGACCCAGTACTTC	.	TRBJ2-5	TRBV28	.
CASSLVQAGDTQYF	TGCGCCAGCAGCTTGGTACAGGCGGGAGATACGCAGTATTTT	.	TRBJ2-3	TRBV5-1	.
CASSPAQQGRDEQFF	TGTGCCAGCAGCCCGGCCCAACAGGGGCGGGATGAGCAGTTCTTC	TRBD1	TRBJ2-1	TRBV6-6	few
CASAIKQGESEQYF	TGTGCCAGCGCCATCAAACAGGGGGAGAGTGAGCAGTACTTC	TRBD1	TRBJ2-5	TRBV25-1	.
CASSLGTSGETQYF	TGTGCCAGCAGTTTGGGGACTAGCGGTGAGACCCAGTACTTC	TRBD2	TRBJ2-5	TRBV12-3/TRBV12-4	.
CASSLGTGNNEQFF	TGTGCCAGCAGCTTAGGTACAGGGAACAATGAGCAGTTCTTC	.	TRBJ2-1	TRBV7-9	many
CAISESRENTGELFF	TGTGCCATCAGTGAGTCTAGGGAGAACACCGGGGAGCTGTTTTTT	.	TRBJ2-2	TRBV10-3	many
CASSLKQPQHF	TGTGCCAGCAGTTTGAAACAGCCCCAGCATTTT	.	TRBJ1-5	TRBV12-3/TRBV12-4	.
CSAFLGYDQPQHF	TGCAGCGCCTTTTTGGGGTACGATCAGCCCCAGCATTTT	.	TRBJ1-5	TRBV29-1	many
CASSQDRDLNTEAFF	TGTGCCAGCAGCCAGGACAGGGACCTGAACACTGAAGCTTTCTTT	TRBD1	TRBJ1-1	TRBV3-1	.
CASSLAGSGGYEQYF	TGTGCCAGCAGCTTGGCGGGTTCAGGGGGCTACGAGCAGTACTTC	TRBD1	TRBJ2-7	TRBV5-5	.
CASSLSGRSTDTQYF	TGTGCCAGCAGCTTAAGCGGGAGGAGCACAGATACGCAGTATTTT	TRBD2	TRBJ2-3	TRBV7-3	many
CASSRGGRLSEKLFF	TGTGCCAGCAGTCGGGGGGGGCGATTGAGTGAAAAACTGTTTTTT	.	TRBJ1-4	TRBV28	.
CASNSRGRGGREPDTQYF	TGTGCCAGCAACTCCCGCGGGCGGGGCGGGAGGGAACCAGATACGCAGTATTTT	TRBD2	TRBJ2-3	TRBV9	many
CASSEYGFWDRNNEQFF	TGTGCCAGCAGTGAGTATGGTTTTTGGGACAGAAACAATGAGCAGTTCTTC	TRBD1	TRBJ2-1	TRBV2	.
CSVTGRVGELFF	TGCAGCGTTACCGGCAGAGTCGGGGAGCTGTTTTTT	.	TRBJ2-2	TRBV29-1	.
CASSLGSGNNQPQHF	TGTGCCAGCAGCTTAGGGTCAGGGAACAATCAGCCCCAGCATTTT	.	TRBJ1-5	TRBV7-2	few
CSARAPGTSGTRSYNEQFF	TGCAGTGCTAGAGCCCCCGGGACTAGCGGTACCCGCTCCTACAATGAGCAGTTCTTC	TRBD2	TRBJ2-1	TRBV20-1	.
CASSPDRGGTDTQYF	TGCGCCAGCAGCCCGGACAGGGGTGGCACAGATACGCAGTATTTT	TRBD1	TRBJ2-3	TRBV5-1	.
CASSPIRPGRMNYGYTF	TGTGCCAGCAGTCCAATCCGCCCAGGGCGGATGAACTATGGCTACACCTTC	.	TRBJ1-2	TRBV6-2/TRBV6-3	.
CASRRDGYPGGQYF	TGTGCCAGCAGACGGGACGGCTACCCCGGAGGGCAGTACTTC	.	TRBJ2-7	TRBV28	.
CASSPGTSGLDEQFF	TGTGCCAGCAGTCCCGGGACTAGCGGGCTCGATGAGCAGTTCTTC	TRBD2	TRBJ2-1	TRBV12-3/TRBV12-4	.
CASSLAGPSYNEQYF	TGTGCCAGCAGCTTAGCCGGGCCATCCTACAATGAGCAGTACTTC	.	TRBJ2-7	TRBV7-2	once
CASRSTGTRHEQYF	TGTGCCAGCCGCTCAACAGGGACGAGGCACGAGCAGTACTTC	.	TRBJ2-7	TRBV12-3/TRBV12-4	few
CASTRAGMGRTDTQYF	TGTGCCAGCACCAGAGCAGGAATGGGTCGGACAGATACGCAGTATTTT	.	TRBJ2-3	TRBV12-3/TRBV12-4	.
CASSLDGTGMYNEQFF	TGCGCCAGCAGCTTGGATGGGACAGGGATGTACAATGAGCAGTTCTTC	TRBD1	TRBJ2-1	TRBV5-1	few
CSVGRLDHEQFF	TGCAGCGTCGGCCGGCTCGATCATGAGCAGTTCTTC	.	TRBJ2-1	TRBV29-1	.
CASSYTSRIHNEQFF	TGTGCCAGCAGTTACACGTCCAGGATCCACAATGAGCAGTTCTTC	.	TRBJ2-1	TRBV6-2/TRBV6-3	.
CASSLLGRAVRTDTQYF	TGCGCCAGCAGCTTGTTGGGCAGGGCGGTCCGCACAGATACGCAGTATTTT	.	TRBJ2-3	TRBV5-1	.
CASSATPGTAYEQYF	TGTGCCAGCAGCGCAACCCCCGGGACAGCCTACGAGCAGTACTTC	TRBD1	TRBJ2-7	TRBV9	few
CSAGRQRTDTQYF	TGCAGTGCCGGGAGACAGCGCACAGATACGCAGTATTTT	.	TRBJ2-3	TRBV20-1	few
CASSEWLAPQYF	TGTGCCAGCAGCGAGTGGCTAGCTCCTCAGTATTTT	.	TRBJ2-3	TRBV12-3/TRBV12-4	.
CASSLDRDISYNEQFF	TGTGCCAGCAGTTTAGACCGGGACATCTCCTACAATGAGCAGTTCTTC	.	TRBJ2-1	TRBV27	few
CASSPLAGGVTVQYF	TGTGCCAGCAGCCCCTTAGCGGGGGGGGTGACGGTTCAGTACTTC	TRBD2	TRBJ2-4	TRBV14	.
CASSLETRTTYEQYF	TGTGCCAGCAGCTTAGAAACTAGAACTACCTACGAGCAGTACTTC	.	TRBJ2-7	TRBV7-2	.
CASSSPGSGTDTQYF	TGTGCCAGCAGCTCGCCTGGTAGCGGCACAGATACGCAGTATTTT	.	TRBJ2-3	TRBV28	.
CASSQGATREDTQYF	TGTGCCAGCAGCCAAGGAGCAACAAGAGAGGATACGCAGTATTTT	.	TRBJ2-3	TRBV4-2	many
CSGSCRDTGVRGANVLTF	TGCAGCGGGTCCTGCCGGGACACAGGGGTTCGCGGGGCCAACGTCCTGACTTTC	TRBD1	TRBJ2-6	TRBV29-1	.
CASIKRGPRRNEQYF	TGTGCCAGCATCAAAAGGGGACCCAGACGCAATGAGCAGTACTTC	.	TRBJ2-5	TRBV7-2	.
CASSLAGTEQYF	TGCGCCAGCAGCTTGGCCGGGACTGAGCAGTACTTC	.	TRBJ2-5	TRBV5-1	.
CSVDGPIAYNEQFF	TGCAGCGTTGACGGACCGATCGCTTACAATGAGCAGTTCTTC	.	TRBJ2-1	TRBV29-1	.
CASSSRTSGTTGELFF	TGCGCCAGCAGCTCCAGGACTAGCGGGACCACCGGGGAGCTGTTTTTT	TRBD2	TRBJ2-2	TRBV5-1	few
CASSLAGRDVSGGYTF	TGTGCCAGCAGCTTAGCTGGCAGGGACGTATCTGGTGGCTACACCTTC	.	TRBJ1-2	TRBV7-2	few
CSARDSQGHSGDEQFF	TGCAGTGCTAGAGATTCACAGGGGCATTCCGGGGATGAGCAGTTCTTC	TRBD1	TRBJ2-1	TRBV20-1	.
CASTGTGISEQFF	TGCGCCAGTACCGGGACAGGGATAAGCGAGCAGTTCTTC	TRBD1	TRBJ2-1	TRBV5-1	few
CASSLAKGRGTEAFF	TGTGCCAGCAGTTTAGCTAAAGGGAGAGGGACTGAAGCTTTCTTT	.	TRBJ1-1	TRBV12-3/TRBV12-4	few